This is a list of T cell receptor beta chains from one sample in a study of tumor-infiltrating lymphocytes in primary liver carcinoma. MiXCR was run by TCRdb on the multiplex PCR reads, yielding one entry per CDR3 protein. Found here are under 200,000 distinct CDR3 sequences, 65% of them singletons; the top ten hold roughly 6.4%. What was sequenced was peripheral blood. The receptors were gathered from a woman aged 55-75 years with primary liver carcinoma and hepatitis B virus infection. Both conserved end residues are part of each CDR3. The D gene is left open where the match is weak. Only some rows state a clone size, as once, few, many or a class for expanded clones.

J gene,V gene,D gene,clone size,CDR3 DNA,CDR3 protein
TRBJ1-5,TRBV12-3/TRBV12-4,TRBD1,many,TGTGCCAGCAGTTTACAGGGGGTGGACAGCAATCAGCCCCAGCATTTT,CASSLQGVDSNQPQHF
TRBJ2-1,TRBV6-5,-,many,TGTGCCAGCAGCAGAGTAAAAACAGGGAGATTGTTGGATGAGCAGTTCTTC,CASSRVKTGRLLDEQFF
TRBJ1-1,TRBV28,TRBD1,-,TGTGCCAGCAGTACTGGACAGGGAATATACGGAATGGCCACTGAAGCTTTCTTT,CASSTGQGIYGMATEAFF
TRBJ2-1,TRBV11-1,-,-,TGTGCCAGCAACGCCCTGGGGGTACAGTTCTTC,CASNALGVQFF
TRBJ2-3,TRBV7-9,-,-,TGTGCCAGCAGCCCTACTAGCACAGAAACGCAGTATTTT,CASSPTSTETQYF
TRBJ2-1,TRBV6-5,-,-,TGTGCCAGCATTAACCCGGGTGGTGAGCAGTTCTTC,CASINPGGEQFF
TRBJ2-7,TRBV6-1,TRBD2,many,TGTGCCAGCAGTGAAGCATGGGGGGGGACCTCCTACGAGCAGTACTTC,CASSEAWGGTSYEQYF
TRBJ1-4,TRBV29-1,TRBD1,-,TGCAGCGATGGGACAGCAACTAATGAAAAACTGTTTTTT,CSDGTATNEKLFF
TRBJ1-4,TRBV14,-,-,TGTGCCAGCAGCCAAGTAGGGCACCTTCAGACGGGAAAACTGTTTTTT,CASSQVGHLQTGKLFF
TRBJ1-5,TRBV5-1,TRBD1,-,TGCGCCAGCAGCGACGGGACAGGGGGCAATCAGCCCCAGCATTTT,CASSDGTGGNQPQHF
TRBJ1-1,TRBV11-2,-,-,TGTGCCAGCAGCTTAGGTGGGGGTGGAACCGAAGCTTTATTT,CASSLGGGGTEALF
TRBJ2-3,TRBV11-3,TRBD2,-,TGTACCATCACCCCCGGGGGGGCTCTCGCGCAGTATTTT,CTITPGGALAQYF
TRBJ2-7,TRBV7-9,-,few,TGTGCCAGCAGCTTATTGGCGGACGAGCAGTACTTC,CASSLLADEQYF
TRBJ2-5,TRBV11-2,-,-,TGTGTCAGCCAGAGGAGGGGGGCAGTGGAGACCCAGTACTTC,CVSQRRGAVETQYF
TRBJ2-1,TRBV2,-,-,TGTGCCAGCAAATACCTCGGGAACAATGAGCAGTTCTTC,CASKYLGNNEQFF
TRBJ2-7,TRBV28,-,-,TGTGTCAGCTCCACTGGAGACAGTATCCACGAGCAGTACTTC,CVSSTGDSIHEQYF
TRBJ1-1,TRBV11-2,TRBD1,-,TGTGCCATCAGCTTAGCACAGGGGGTCACTGAAGCTTTCTTT,CAISLAQGVTEAFF
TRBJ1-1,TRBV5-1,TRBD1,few,TGCGCCAGCAGCTTGGCCGGGACAGTATTCTCGGGGAAAGCTTTCTTT,CASSLAGTVFSGKAFF
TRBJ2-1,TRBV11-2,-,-,TGTGCCAGCAGCCTCTCAAGTCTTCACAATAAGCAGTTCTTC,CASSLSSLHNKQFF
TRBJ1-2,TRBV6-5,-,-,TGTGCCAGCAGCAACGGGCCCAAAGATGGCTACATCTTC,CASSNGPKDGYIF
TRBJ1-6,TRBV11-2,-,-,TGTGCCGGCATCTTAGTCGGGGGCTCACCCCTCCACTTT,CAGILVGGSPLHF